This T cell receptor (beta chain) comes out of a study of blood T cell repertoires in COVID-19. Across the study: Sites in the United States, Italy and Spain provided acute and convalescent COVID-19 samples. T cells, B-cell-depleted T cells, or PBMCs supplied cDNA or gDNA.

V dropped 5 bases and J dropped 0 bases, with 8 bases sitting between them. Germline V gives CDR1 SGHTA, CDR2 FQGNSA. This CDR3 has 14 residues. In the original processing: How many nucleated cells were present was estimated from reference gene primer amplification. The repertoire was sequenced with immunoSEQ multiplex PCR; TCRdb's copy has only in-frame clones and lacks some. That table gives V, J and clone size, and the DNA gave D and trimming. The sample includes fewer than 250,000 clones, roughly 80% of them seen just once. This chain joins TRBV7-2 and TRBJ1-3; D gene ambiguous. This TCR was recovered from a woman in her sixties or seventies with acute or convalescent COVID-19. Sequencing was performed on peripheral blood. CDR3 sequence: CASSLRDSGNTIYF. As DNA, the CDR3 is TGTGCCAGCAGCCTCCGGGACTCTGGAAACACCATATATTTT.